One and the same sample provided the 24 T cell receptor beta chains below, sequenced in a study of T cells in Graves' hyperthyroidism and ophthalmopathy. Amplified regions were TCR beta CDR3 sequences from RNA transcripts. TCR CDR3 underwent first-round RT-PCR with the HTBI primer set. TCRdb passed the multiplex PCR reads through MiXCR, listing each CDR3 protein once. The data show over 350,000 distinct CDR3 sequences, roughly 13% seen once. Sequences were obtained from blood. Every receptor here comes from a man between 50 and 59 years old with Graves' ophthalmopathy.

A word on this clonotype: With a much larger clone just one base away, this may be a read error. CDR3 sequence reads: CDSSPLRGQPQHF. Written as DNA, the CDR3 is TGTGACAGCAGTCCCCTCAGGGGACAGCCCCAGCATTTT. J is TRBJ1-5 and V is TRBV28; possible D gene TRBD1, 6 bases. Germline lookup yields CDR1 MDHEN and CDR2 SYDVKM. CDR3 length: 13 amino acids.

This clonotype was seen ten or more times. This chain links TRBV28 with TRBJ2-4; tentatively, D is TRBD1 or TRBD2 (5 bases each). The germline V gene encodes CDR1 MDHEN and CDR2 SYDVKM. This CDR3 region has 12 residues. Trimming pared 3 bases from V and 9 bases from J, leaving 9 bases between. The CDR3 sequence: CASSLGRVIQYF. CDR3 DNA sequence: TGTGCCAGCAGTTTGGGACGGGTCATTCAGTACTTC. Looking up the rest from reference TRBV28 and TRBJ2-4 gives the full variable domain: DVKVTQSSRYLVKRTGEKVFLECVQDMDHENMFWYRQDPGLGLRLIYFSYDVKMKEKGDIPEGYSVSREKKERFSLILESASTNQTSMYLCASSLGRVIQYFGAGTRLSVL.

This clonotype was recorded many times. This sequence joins TRBV11-2 and TRBJ2-3; tentative D call: TRBD2 (6 bases). Germline CDR1 reads SGHAT; CDR2 reads FQNNGV. The ends were cut back, 5 bases at V and 1 base at J, with 19 bases in the middle. The CDR3 is made up of 17 amino acids. In DNA, the CDR3 is TGTGCCAGCAGCCCAAACTCCGGGACTGGTGGCACAGATACGCAGTATTTT. This encodes CASSPNSGTGGTDTQYF.

Ten or more counts support this clonotype. The rearrangement uses TRBV2 and TRBJ1-6, with 7 bases that match TRBD1. Germline lookup yields CDR1 SNHLY and CDR2 FYNNEI. The junction had 6 bases not matched to a gene; V was cut back by 5 bases and J by 8 bases. CDR3 length: 14 amino acids. CDR3 protein: CASSLAGGDSPLHF. The CDR3 nucleotides read TGTGCCAGCAGTTTAGCAGGGGGTGATTCACCCCTCCACTTT.

On this clonotype itself: Since a much larger clone is just one base distant, this may be a read error. The chain joins TRBV6-2 or TRBV6-3 to TRBJ1-5; tentative D call: TRBD1 (6 bases). CDR1 is MNHEY and CDR2 is SVGEGT in the germline V gene. With 6 bases removed from V and 1 base from J, the gap between germline ends came to 16 bases. The CDR3 covers 16 residues. CDR3 amino acids: CASRLGRGASNQPQHF. CDR3 nucleotide sequence: TGTGCCAGCAGGTTGGGACGGGGGGCCAGCAATCAGCCCCAGCATTTT.

This clonotype was recorded a few times. V is TRBV10-1 and J is TRBJ2-7; D ambiguous. CDR3 length: 13 amino acids. Germline-derived CDR1 and CDR2 are WNHNN and SYGVQD (reference sequence). The germline V and J ends were trimmed by 6 bases and 4 bases, with 13 bases remaining between them. The CDR3 spells CASSATDGYEQYF. DNA of the CDR3: TGCGCCAGCAGCGCGACGGACGGTTACGAGCAGTACTTC.

Of note for this clonotype: The conserved final phenylalanine or tryptophan is absent from the CDR3, which likely points to a read error. CDR3 DNA sequence: TGTGCCAGCAGCCTGGGGGGGGAGATCAAAAACATTCAGTACCTC. It specifies CASSLGGEIKNIQYL. The chain recombines TRBV3-1 with TRBJ2-4, with TRBD2 matching over 7 bases. V was clipped by 4 bases and J by 3 bases; unmatched bases: 6. Germline loops: CDR1 LGHDT, CDR2 YNNKEL (reference sequence). The CDR3 has 15 amino acids.

This clonotype was found a few times. V and J are TRBV28 and TRBJ1-4; weak D call: TRBD1 (6 bases). The CDR3 totals 13 residues. V was pared by 9 bases and J by 2 bases, with 10 bases between. CDR1 and CDR2 from the germline V gene are MDHEN and SYDVKM. The CDR3 coding sequence is TGTGCCAGTAGAACAGGGACTAATGAAAAACTGTTTTTT. Translated: CASRTGTNEKLFF.

This clonotype was observed at least ten times. The chain has TRBV27 and TRBJ1-5, with D perhaps TRBD1 (5 bases). This CDR3 is built from 14 residues. V was shortened by 5 bases and J by 4 bases, with 12 bases between the two germline ends. Germline V lookup: CDR1 MNHEY, CDR2 SMNVEV (reference sequence). For the CDR3, the DNA is TGTGCCAGCAGTCCCAGGGACGTTAATCAGCCCCAGCATTTT. Its protein is CASSPRDVNQPQHF.

The V and J genes are TRBV6-5 and TRBJ2-3; D perhaps matches TRBD1 (6 bases). The germline V gene has CDR1 MNHEY and CDR2 SVGAGI. The CDR3 consists of 14 residues. V lost 2 bases and J lost 0, with 6 bases in between. The CDR3 DNA is TGTGCCAGCAGTTACGACAGGAGCACAGATACGCAGTATTTT. Translation: CASSYDRSTDTQYF.

This clonotype was detected a few times. The chain uses TRBV6-2 or TRBV6-3 and TRBJ2-1; 12 bases are a match to TRBD2. Looked up from germline, CDR1 is MNHEY and CDR2 is SVGEGT. V lost 4 bases to trimming and J lost 8 bases; unmatched junction nucleotides: 18. This CDR3 comprises 19 residues. This CDR3 is CASSSGIPLAGGPVYEQFF. The CDR3 coding sequence is TGTGCCAGCAGTTCGGGTATACCGCTAGCGGGAGGGCCCGTATATGAGCAGTTCTTC.

This clonotype has a count of ten or more. The chain employs TRBV14 and TRBJ2-5; TRBD1 or TRBD2 may be the D gene (5 bases each). With 1 base removed from V and 2 bases from J, the gap between germline ends came to 11 bases. CDR1 and CDR2 from the germline V gene are SGHDN and FVKESK. The CDR3 covers 15 residues. As DNA, the CDR3 is TGTGCCAGCAGCCAAGTAGGGACGACACAAGAGACCCAGTACTTC. Encoded protein: CASSQVGTTQETQYF.

This clonotype was detected ten times or more. The chain employs TRBV3-1 and TRBJ2-3, with TRBD1 as a possible D gene (5 bases). The CDR3 consists of 14 residues. Per the germline V gene, CDR1 is LGHDT and CDR2 is YNNKEL (reference sequence). The V end was cut by 2 bases, the J end by 6 bases, with 12 bases between. CDR3 DNA sequence: TGTGCCAGCAGCCAAATTCAGGGTGTGGATACGCAGTATTTT. Translating it yields CASSQIQGVDTQYF.

Only a few counts were recorded for this clonotype. The chain uses TRBV6-1 and TRBJ1-6; 12 positions match TRBD1. The CDR3 length is 17 residues. Germline V gives CDR1 MNHNS, CDR2 SASEGT. J gave up 6 bases and V 8 bases, and 11 bases lay outside the gene matches. The DNA for the CDR3 is TGTGCCAGCCATGGGACAGGGGGCGCTGAAAGTAATTCACCCCTCCACTTT. Translating it yields CASHGTGGAESNSPLHF.

This clonotype was observed a few times. The rearrangement joins TRBV7-2 to TRBJ1-5; possibly TRBD1 for D (6 bases). CDR1 is SGHTA, CDR2 FQGNSA, per germline. This CDR3 region has 14 residues. The V end was cut by 5 bases, the J end by 5 bases, with 13 bases between. This chain's CDR3 is CASSPGTQDQPQHF. The DNA of the CDR3 is TGTGCCAGCAGCCCAGGGACACAGGATCAGCCCCAGCATTTT.

Many counts were recorded for this clonotype. The rearrangement joins TRBV2 to TRBJ2-4, with 8 nucleotides matching TRBD1. Germline trimming cut 6 bases from V and 9 bases from J; bases unmatched to any gene: 10. The germline CDR1 and CDR2 sequences are SNHLY and FYNNEI. This CDR3 spans 14 amino acids. In nucleotides, the CDR3 is TGTGCCAGCAGCGCGGACAGGGCCGTCGGCATTCAGTACTTC. Translating gives CASSADRAVGIQYF.

This clonotype occurred many times. The chain uses TRBV7-9 and TRBJ1-2; no clear D gene. With 2 bases removed from V and 6 bases from J, the gap between germline ends came to 13 bases. This CDR3 spans 14 amino acids. Germline-derived CDR1 and CDR2 are SEHNR and FQNEAQ (reference sequence). The CDR3 spells CASSLTPRENGYTF. The CDR3 DNA is TGTGCCAGCAGCTTAACCCCCCGGGAAAATGGCTACACCTTC.

This clonotype came up many times. The chain joins TRBV11-2 to TRBJ1-1; D unclear. The CDR3 runs to 16 residues. V lost 5 bases and J lost 4, with 20 bases in between. Looked up from germline, CDR1 is SGHAT and CDR2 is FQNNGV. CDR3 bases: TGTGCCAGCAGCCCAGTCTTATGGGCCGGAGGCACTGAAGCTTTCTTT. Protein product: CASSPVLWAGGTEAFF.

This clonotype has ten or more counts. This chain joins TRBV12-3 or TRBV12-4 and TRBJ2-7; 9 bases line up with TRBD1. CDR3 length: 15 amino acids. Trimming at V came to 5 bases and at J to 2 bases, leaving 7 bases not matched to a gene. The CDR3 nucleotides are TGTGCCAGCAGTCCGGGACAGGGTCGTACCTACGAGCAGTACTTC. Translated, it gives CASSPGQGRTYEQYF.

The chain combines TRBV29-1 with TRBJ2-1; possible D gene TRBD2, 5 bases. Trimming pared 4 bases from V and 3 bases from J, leaving 13 bases between. The CDR3 has 14 amino acids. Germline assignment: CDR1 SQVTM and CDR2 ANQGSEA. Here the CDR3 DNA reads TGCAGCGTTGCAGCGGAGGTTCTCTACAATGAGCAGTTCTTC. It translates to CSVAAEVLYNEQFF.

This clonotype has a handful of counts. V and J are TRBV20-1 and TRBJ2-1; 7 bases map to TRBD2. V was clipped by 3 bases and J by 0 bases; unmatched bases: 5. The CDR3 has 15 amino acids. CDR1 is DFQATT, CDR2 SNEGSKA, per germline (reference sequence). The CDR3 loop reads CSASLGLLSYNEQFF. The CDR3 DNA reads as TGCAGTGCTAGTCTGGGACTACTCTCCTACAATGAGCAGTTCTTC.

CDR3 DNA: TGTGCCAGCAGTGAGGGACAGGGTATTCGTTATGGCTACACCTTC. Translation gives CASSEGQGIRYGYTF. The chain employs TRBV2 and TRBJ1-2, with 9 positions matching TRBD1. CDR1 is SNHLY and CDR2 is FYNNEI in the germline V gene. V lost 3 bases, J lost 5 bases, and 7 bases stayed unmatched. The CDR3 sequence is 15 residues long.

This chain connects TRBV10-2 to TRBJ2-2; tentatively, D is TRBD2 (6 bases). The CDR3 spans 15 residues. Germline CDR1 is WSHSY and CDR2 is SAAADI. The V gene lost 11 bases and the J gene lost 6 bases, with 22 bases spanning the gap. This chain's CDR3 is CAGRESGSAAGELFF. The CDR3 bases are TGCGCCGGTCGGGAGAGCGGGTCCGCTGCCGGGGAGCTGTTTTTT.

Comments on this clonotype: This may be a read error: a much more frequent sequence differs by one nucleotide. V is TRBV7-2 and J is TRBJ2-1, with D perhaps being TRBD1 or TRBD2 (5 bases each). The CDR3 is 14 residues long. V lost 5 bases and J lost 9, with 17 bases in between. In germline, CDR1 is SGHTA, CDR2 FQGNSA. The CDR3 reads CASSQGPTTSEQFF. The CDR3 bases are TGTGCCAGCAGCCAGGGACCCACCACCAGTGAGCAGTTCTTC.